Shown below are 20 T cell receptor beta chains from a single sample sequenced in a study of cytomegalovirus exposure and HLA in healthy donors. Use of 60 Vbeta and 13 Jbeta primers characterized the PCR. Clones were read by immunoSEQ multiplex PCR, and TCRdb kept only the in-frame ones, dropping some. The data hold 200,000 to 250,000 clones, with over 80% observed a single time. Sequenced input: PBMCs. All receptors come from a woman between 50 and 59 years old in good health and CMV-seropositive.

This sequence joins TRBV5-4 and TRBJ2-5; TRBD2 matches 11 bases. Germline values: CDR1 SGHNT, CDR2 YYREEE (reference sequence). The CDR3 runs 16 residues. V gave up 0 bases and J gave up 1 base; unmatched junction bases: 2. The CDR3 bases are TGTGCCAGCAGCTTGGACACTAGCGGGGGCCAAGAGACCCAGTACTTC. Its protein product is CASSLDTSGGQETQYF.

This clone was counted between two and nine times. The V and J genes are TRBV5-1 and TRBJ2-7; D not resolved. The CDR3 totals 14 residues. Per the germline V gene, CDR1 is SGHRS and CDR2 is YFSETQ. Between the trimmed V and J ends, which lost 0 bases and 4 bases, there was a span of 11 bases. CDR3 nucleotides: TGCGCCAGCAGCTTGGGGGCCTATAATTACGAGCAGTACTTC. It specifies CASSLGAYNYEQYF.

This chain links TRBV6-5 with TRBJ1-5; no firm D call. The CDR3 runs to 15 residues. Germline V gene sequence: CDR1 MNHEY, CDR2 SVGAGI. Trimming shortened V by 6 bases and J by 2 bases, and 14 bases separated the two germline ends. In DNA, the CDR3 is TGTGCCAGCAGGTCTCCGGGTATGGGCAATCAGCCCCAGCATTTT. The encoded protein is CASRSPGMGNQPQHF.

V usage is TRBV5-1 and J usage is TRBJ2-5; 10 positions match TRBD1. Gene TRBJ2-7 matches the end of the DNA better, so the J call may be wrong. The CDR3 is made up of 17 amino acids. Looked up from germline, CDR1 is SGHRS and CDR2 is YFSETQ. The CDR3 sequence: CASSLARTGGTLYEQYF. For the CDR3, the DNA is TGCGCCAGCAGCTTAGCCCGGACAGGGGGAACCCTCTACGAGCAGTACTTC.

J is TRBJ2-1 and V is TRBV5-1; 12 bases are a match to TRBD2. The CDR3 consists of 16 residues. Germline V gene data show CDR1 as SGHRS and CDR2 as YFSETQ. Unmatched junction bases numbered 8, after V lost 2 bases and J lost 8 bases. CDR3 in amino acids: CASSFGPTSGSDEQFF. The DNA for the CDR3 is TGCGCCAGCAGCTTTGGGCCGACTAGCGGGAGCGATGAGCAGTTCTTC.

Note on this clone: One end of the junction varies from germline; a read error may be responsible. The rearrangement uses TRBV7-9 and TRBJ1-1; D is unresolved. Germline V gene data show CDR1 as SEHNR and CDR2 as FQNEAQ (reference sequence). This CDR3 spans 13 amino acids. The CDR3 nucleotides read TGTTCCAGCAGCTTGCAACCTAACCTTGAAGCTTTCTTT. Protein: CSSSLQPNLEAFF.

The chain is built from TRBV7-9 and TRBJ2-5, with TRBD1 identical over 7 bases. With V trimmed by 5 bases and J by 5 bases, 5 bases remained unmatched. The CDR3 totals 13 residues. Germline V gives CDR1 SEHNR, CDR2 FQNEAQ (reference sequence). The CDR3 loop reads CASSVAGGETQYF. DNA of the CDR3: TGTGCCAGCAGCGTCGCAGGGGGTGAGACCCAGTACTTC.

The V call is TRBV19, the J call TRBJ1-6; no clear D. Trimming took off 9 bases at V and 0 bases at J, with 3 bases between the two ends. The CDR3 sequence is 12 residues long. The V gene's germline CDR1 is LNHDA and CDR2 SQIVND (reference sequence). CDR3 residues: CASGSYNSPLHF. CDR3 in DNA: TGTGCCAGCGGCTCCTATAATTCACCCCTCCACTTT.

The CDR3 DNA is TGTGCCAGCGGGGGACAGCTGAATGAAAAACTGTTTTTT. Encoded protein: CASGGQLNEKLFF. The genes are TRBV6-5 and TRBJ1-4; 7 nucleotides align to TRBD1. The J segment lost 5 bases and the V segment lost 8 bases, leaving 5 bases of the junction unmatched. The germline gives CDR1 MNHEY, CDR2 SVGAGI. The CDR3 covers 13 residues.

The chain employs TRBV5-5 and TRBJ1-2; a weak D match, TRBD1 (6 bases). The V and J ends lost 0 bases and 4 bases respectively, with 16 bases between them. The CDR3 has 16 residues. Germline CDR1 and CDR2: SGHKS and YYEKEE (reference sequence). The CDR3 reads CASSLAHVQGGYGYTF. The CDR3 DNA reads as TGTGCCAGCAGCTTGGCCCACGTACAGGGCGGCTATGGCTACACCTTC.

This clone has only one observation. This rearrangement joins TRBV6-6 to TRBJ2-2; no firm D call. CDR1 and CDR2 (germline): MNHNY, SVGAGI (reference sequence). There are 12 residues in the CDR3. V was trimmed by 2 bases and J by 5 bases, leaving 3 bases between them. The CDR3 DNA reads as TGTGCCAGCAGTTACCAAACCGGGGAGCTGTTTTTT. Amino acids: CASSYQTGELFF.

This clone was observed once. This chain connects TRBV5-1 to TRBJ1-1, with D possibly matching TRBD1 (5 bases). Trimming left V 3 bases short and J 1 base short, with 7 bases between. The CDR3 spans 13 residues. Germline V lookup: CDR1 SGHRS, CDR2 YFSETQ. The CDR3 protein is CASSSRENTEAFF. CDR3 nucleotides: TGCGCCAGCAGCTCCAGGGAGAACACTGAAGCTTTCTTT. Using reference TRBV5-1 and TRBJ1-1 for the parts outside the CDR3, the full variable domain is KAGVTQTPRYLIKTRGQQVTLSCSPISGHRSVSWYQQTPGQGLQFLFEYFSETQRNKGNFPGRFSGRQFSNSRSEMNVSTLELGDSALYLCASSSRENTEAFFGQGTRLTVV.

V and J are TRBV7-2 and TRBJ2-1; 12 bases are a match to TRBD2. With 5 bases clipped from V and 4 bases from J, the junction kept 3 bases outside the gene matches. CDR1 and CDR2 from the germline V gene are SGHTA and FQGNSA. The CDR3 sequence is 15 residues long. Here the CDR3 DNA reads TGTGCCAGCAGCCAGACTAGCGGGGGATACAATGAGCAGTTCTTC. Its translation: CASSQTSGGYNEQFF.

This clone was picked up a small number of times. The CDR3 protein is CASSLEGGISTDTQYF. DNA of the CDR3: TGTGCCAGCAGCTTAGAAGGAGGAATAAGCACAGATACGCAGTATTTT. The genes are TRBV7-9 and TRBJ2-3; D may be TRBD2 (5 bases). CDR1 SEHNR and CDR2 FQNEAQ come from the germline V gene (reference sequence). This CDR3 region has 16 residues. V gave up 1 base and J gave up 0 bases, with 11 bases separating them.

The V gene is TRBV30, the J gene TRBJ2-7; the match to TRBD2 covers 10 bases. The CDR3 runs 13 residues. From germline, CDR1 is GTSNPN and CDR2 SVGIG (reference sequence). V lost 2 bases, J lost 3 bases, and 1 base stayed unmatched. The CDR3 protein is CAWSQRGGYEQYF. The CDR3 DNA reads TGTGCCTGGAGTCAGCGGGGGGGCTACGAGCAGTACTTC.

The chain recombines TRBV11-2 with TRBJ1-1; 9 bases are shared with TRBD1. Unmatched junction bases numbered 6, after V lost 4 bases and J lost 3 bases. In germline, CDR1 is SGHAT, CDR2 FQNNGV. The CDR3 has 15 amino acids. The CDR3 reads CASSSGTGRYTEAFF. CDR3 bases: TGTGCCAGCAGCTCAGGGACAGGGAGGTACACTGAAGCTTTCTTT.

The chain combines TRBV5-1 with TRBJ2-1; 11 nucleotides align to TRBD2. The V gene's germline CDR1 is SGHRS and CDR2 YFSETQ. This CDR3 comprises 15 residues. V lost 4 bases, J lost 7 bases, and 7 bases stayed unmatched. As DNA, the CDR3 is TGCGCCAGCAGCATATTAGCGGGGGGGCTAAATGAGCAGTTCTTC. This codes for CASSILAGGLNEQFF.

V is TRBV6-1 and J is TRBJ2-5; D perhaps matches TRBD2 (6 bases). Germline V gene lookup returns CDR1 MNHNS and CDR2 SASEGT. The CDR3 consists of 17 residues. V shed 2 bases and J shed 2 bases, with 18 bases lying between them. The chain's CDR3 is CASSEYGGPPSQETQYF. DNA of the CDR3: TGTGCCAGCAGTGAATACGGGGGTCCCCCATCTCAAGAGACCCAGTACTTC.

The J gene is TRBJ1-4, the V gene TRBV5-1; D is possibly TRBD1 (6 bases). The CDR3 length is 14 residues. Germline lookup yields CDR1 SGHRS and CDR2 YFSETQ. V was shortened by 4 bases and J by 8 bases, with 15 bases between the two germline ends. CDR3 sequence reads: CASSIRGFGEKLFF. In DNA, the CDR3 is TGCGCCAGCAGCATCAGGGGTTTTGGGGAAAAACTGTTTTTT.

The chain joins TRBV10-3 to TRBJ2-3; D perhaps matches TRBD1 (6 bases). CDR1 and CDR2 from the germline V gene are ENHRY and SYGVKD. Between the trimmed V and J ends, which lost 1 base and 1 base, there was a span of 12 bases. CDR3 size: 16 residues. The CDR3 spells CAISEWGAGGTDTQYF. The DNA of the CDR3 is TGTGCCATCAGTGAGTGGGGAGCAGGGGGCACAGATACGCAGTATTTT.